These 20 T cell receptor beta chains originate from one sample sequenced in a study of OX40 agonist ivuxolimab in advanced cancers. Measured with immunoSEQ multiplex PCR; TCRdb has only the in-frame clones, and not every one. The table records tens of thousands of clones, approximately 86% of them present only once. Source: CD4+ or CD8+ T cells sorted from blood, taken in a trial of the OX40 agonist ivuxolimab. The receptor source for this set is an adult with an advanced solid tumor such as melanoma, head and neck, liver or kidney cancer.

V gene TRBV11-2 combines with J gene TRBJ1-2, with D perhaps matching TRBD1 (6 bases). Looked up from germline, CDR1 is SGHAT and CDR2 is FQNNGV. Trimming took 7 bases from V and 4 from J, leaving 16 bases between them. This CDR3 spans 14 amino acids. CDR3 nucleotides: TGTGCCAGCACTGTGGAGGGGGATATCTATGGCTACACCTTC. It codes for CASTVEGDIYGYTF.

The chain links TRBV7-3 to TRBJ2-1; tentative D call: TRBD1 (5 bases). Between the trimmed V and J ends, which lost 4 bases and 8 bases, there was a span of 9 bases. CDR3 length: 12 amino acids. Germline V gene lookup returns CDR1 SGHTA and CDR2 FQGTGA. DNA for the CDR3: TGTGCCAGCAGCTCTGACAGATATGAGCAGTTCTTC. This encodes CASSSDRYEQFF.

The chain carries TRBV4-2 and TRBJ1-4; D perhaps matches TRBD1 (6 bases). The germline V gene has CDR1 LGHNA and CDR2 YNFKEQ. The CDR3 is made up of 15 amino acids. Trimming left V 0 bases short and J 8 bases short, with 13 bases between. CDR3 nucleotides: TGTGCCAGCAGCCAAGAATGGAACAGGGAGGAAAAACTGTTTTTT. Encoded protein: CASSQEWNREEKLFF.

The rearrangement links TRBV7-2 to TRBJ2-4, with a tentative D call TRBD1 (7 bases). The CDR3 sequence is 17 residues long. Germline assignment: CDR1 SGHTA and CDR2 FQGNSA. The V gene lost 5 bases and the J gene lost 0 bases, with 17 bases spanning the gap. In DNA form, the CDR3 reads TGTGCCAGCAGCCAGGAGGGACAGATCCTAGCCAAAAACATTCAGTACTTC. Protein product: CASSQEGQILAKNIQYF.

This chain joins TRBV5-4 and TRBJ1-1; 7 bases map to TRBD1. Trimming removed 0 bases from V and 7 bases from J; junction bases left unmatched: 9. Per germline, CDR1 SGHNT and CDR2 YYREEE (reference sequence). CDR3 length equals 15 residues. CDR3 nucleotides: TGTGCCAGCAGCTTGGGAGGCGCAGGGGGGATTGAAGCTTTCTTT. Translation gives CASSLGGAGGIEAFF.

V and J are TRBV30 and TRBJ1-5; D is ambiguous. CDR1 is GTSNPN, CDR2 SVGIG, per germline (reference sequence). Trimming removed 8 bases at V and 0 bases at J, with 5 bases between. The CDR3 contains 11 residues. This chain's CDR3 is CAVNSNQPQHF. The CDR3 DNA sequence: TGTGCCGTTAATAGCAATCAGCCCCAGCATTTT.

The gene calls are TRBV6-5 and TRBJ1-2; D uncertain. V shed 1 base and J shed 1 base, with 7 bases lying between them. There are 14 residues in the CDR3. CDR1 and CDR2 from the germline V gene are MNHEY and SVGAGI. The CDR3, as DNA: TGTGCCAGCAGTTACTTCGGTCTTAACTATGGCTACACCTTC. Encoded protein: CASSYFGLNYGYTF.

V and J are TRBV7-9 and TRBJ2-5; D is unclear. Trimming stripped 0 bases from V and 4 bases from J, with 3 bases between. Germline CDR1 reads SEHNR; CDR2 reads FQNEAQ (reference sequence). CDR3 length equals 12 residues. CDR3 loop: CASSLAPETQYF. For the CDR3, the DNA is TGTGCCAGCAGCTTAGCGCCAGAGACCCAGTACTTC.

The chain links TRBV7-8 to TRBJ2-7; TRBD1 matches 10 bases. V was pared by 2 bases and J by 0 bases, with 13 bases of the junction left unmatched. The V gene's germline CDR1 is SGHVS and CDR2 FQNEAQ. The CDR3 totals 19 residues. In DNA form, the CDR3 reads TGTGCCAGCAGCTTATCTTGGGGACAGGGGACCGGGAGCTCCTACGAGCAGTACTTC. This gives the protein CASSLSWGQGTGSSYEQYF.

The V gene is TRBV2, the J gene TRBJ2-3, with 7 bases that match TRBD1. The CDR3 extends over 19 amino acids. Per germline, CDR1 SNHLY and CDR2 FYNNEI. The J segment lost 3 bases and the V segment lost 0 bases, leaving 15 bases of the junction unmatched. The DNA for the CDR3 is TGTGCCAGCAGTGAAGCTCTATTACGCAGGGGGAAGAGAACAGATACGCAGTATTTT. This translates into CASSEALLRRGKRTDTQYF.

The rearrangement links TRBV7-9 to TRBJ1-4, with D uncertain. Germline CDR1 and CDR2: SEHNR and FQNEAQ (reference sequence). V lost 2 bases and J 7 bases, leaving 11 bases between the germline ends. This CDR3 spans 14 amino acids. The CDR3 DNA sequence: TGTGCCAGCAGCTTAAGAGGAGGCGGTGAAAAACTGTTTTTT. Translating gives CASSLRGGGEKLFF.

The chain uses TRBV5-6 and TRBJ2-4; D is possibly TRBD1 or TRBD2 (5 bases each). Per the germline V gene, CDR1 is SGHDT and CDR2 is YYEEEE. CDR3 length: 13 residues. The V and J ends lost 5 bases and 4 bases respectively, with 10 bases between them. CDR3 residues: CASRSGTKNIQYF. The CDR3 nucleotides are TGTGCCAGCAGGTCAGGGACGAAAAACATTCAGTACTTC.

The chain carries TRBV29-1 and TRBJ2-5; possibly TRBD1 for D (6 bases). Germline assignment: CDR1 SQVTM and CDR2 ANQGSEA. The V end lost 0 bases, the J end lost 4 bases, and 15 bases lay between the germline ends. The CDR3 length is 15 residues. The CDR3: CSVEDLGRGGETQYF. The DNA of the CDR3 is TGCAGCGTTGAAGATCTTGGCAGGGGTGGAGAGACCCAGTACTTC. Full variable domain (outside the CDR3, taken from reference TRBV29-1 and TRBJ2-5): SAVISQKPSRDICQRGTSLTIQCQVDSQVTMMFWYRQQPGQSLTLIATANQGSEATYESGFVIDKFPISRPNLTFSTLTVSNMSPEDSSIYLCSVEDLGRGGETQYFGPGTRLLVL.

The V gene is TRBV2, the J gene TRBJ2-6; no reliable D call. Looked up from germline, CDR1 is SNHLY and CDR2 is FYNNEI. This CDR3 comprises 15 residues. V lost 2 bases and J lost 4, with 9 bases in between. CDR3 amino acids: CASSEIQSGANVLTF. The CDR3 DNA reads as TGTGCCAGCAGTGAAATACAATCCGGGGCCAACGTCCTGACTTTC.

This clone was picked up one time. The chain carries TRBV30 and TRBJ1-1, with D possibly TRBD1 on 5 matching bases. V was clipped by 0 bases and J by 6 bases, with 20 bases between them. The CDR3 loop spans 16 amino acids. CDR1 is GTSNPN and CDR2 is SVGIG in the germline V gene (reference sequence). The chain's CDR3 is CAWSVGWPGGESEAFF. Here the CDR3 DNA reads TGTGCCTGGAGTGTGGGATGGCCCGGGGGGGAGTCTGAAGCTTTCTTT.

V is TRBV7-2 and J is TRBJ2-3; 10 bases fit TRBD2. Germline V gene data show CDR1 as SGHTA and CDR2 as FQGNSA. The CDR3 is made up of 17 amino acids. The ends lost 0 bases at V and 3 bases at J; junction bases unmatched: 6. The CDR3 sequence is CASSLALAGGGTDTQYF. The CDR3, as DNA: TGTGCCAGCAGCTTAGCTTTAGCGGGGGGCGGGACAGATACGCAGTATTTT.

V usage is TRBV19 and J usage is TRBJ1-1; D may be TRBD1 (5 bases). The CDR3 is made up of 14 amino acids. V shed 5 bases and J shed 2 bases, with 12 bases lying between them. Germline lookup yields CDR1 LNHDA and CDR2 SQIVND (reference sequence). The chain's CDR3 is CASSWRGPNTEAFF. The CDR3 DNA follows: TGTGCCAGTAGTTGGCGGGGCCCCAACACTGAAGCTTTCTTT.

The V gene is TRBV6-5, the J gene TRBJ1-6; D possibly corresponds to TRBD1 (6 bases). CDR3 length: 16 amino acids. V shed 2 bases and J shed 1 base, with 9 bases lying between them. CDR1 is MNHEY, CDR2 SVGAGI, per germline. The DNA of the CDR3 is TGTGCCAGCAGTTACCAGCAGGGGTCCTATAATTCACCCCTCCACTTT. This codes for CASSYQQGSYNSPLHF.

V and J are TRBV7-1 and TRBJ1-5, with 7 bases lining up with TRBD1. TRBV7-1 is an open reading frame whose function is uncertain. With 5 bases clipped from V and 6 bases from J, the junction kept 4 bases outside the gene matches. This CDR3 contains 13 residues. CDR3 residues: CASSQRGRQPQHF. CDR3 in DNA: TGTGCCAGCAGCCAAAGGGGGCGTCAGCCCCAGCATTTT.

A remark on this clone: At one of its ends the junction is not consistent with the germline gene, which may arise from a read error. The chain joins TRBV19 to TRBJ1-4, with D unclear. The CDR3 is made up of 13 amino acids. In germline, CDR1 is LNHDA, CDR2 SQIVND (reference sequence). CDR3 protein: CATSLRVEEKLFF. CDR3 nucleotides: TGTGCCACTAGTCTAAGAGTGGAGGAAAAACTGTTTTTT. The full variable domain, its missing parts supplied by reference TRBV19 and TRBJ1-4, is DGGITQSPKYLFRKEGQNVTLSCEQNLNHDAMYWYRQDPGQGLRLIYYSQIVNDFQKGDIAEGYSVSREKKESFPLTVTSAQKNPTAFYLCATSLRVEEKLFFGSGTQLSVL.